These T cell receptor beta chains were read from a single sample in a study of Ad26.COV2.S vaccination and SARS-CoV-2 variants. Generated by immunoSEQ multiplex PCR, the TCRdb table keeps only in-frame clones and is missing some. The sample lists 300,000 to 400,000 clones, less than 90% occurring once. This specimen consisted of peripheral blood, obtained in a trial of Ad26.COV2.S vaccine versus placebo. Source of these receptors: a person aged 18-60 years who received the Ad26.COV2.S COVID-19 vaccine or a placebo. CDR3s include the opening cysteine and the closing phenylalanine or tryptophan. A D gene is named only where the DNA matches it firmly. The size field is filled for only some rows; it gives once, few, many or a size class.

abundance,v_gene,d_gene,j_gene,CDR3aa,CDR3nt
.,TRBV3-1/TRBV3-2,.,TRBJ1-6,CASSPSGSYNSPLHF,TGTGCCAGCAGCCCGTCCGGATCCTATAATTCACCCCTCCACTTT
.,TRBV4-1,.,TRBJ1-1,CASSSRGGAEAFF,TGCGCCAGCAGCTCCCGAGGCGGGGCTGAAGCTTTCTTT
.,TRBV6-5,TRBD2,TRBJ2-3,CASSYSGGRKDTQYF,TGTGCCAGCAGTTACTCGGGCGGGAGAAAAGATACGCAGTATTTT
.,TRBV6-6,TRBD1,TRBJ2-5,CASSPGQQETQYF,TGTGCCAGCTCCCCGGGACAGCAAGAGACCCAGTACTTC
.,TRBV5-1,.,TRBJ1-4,CASSQSNHGRKTVF,TGCGCCAGCAGCCAATCAAATCACGGGCGAAAAACTGTTTTT
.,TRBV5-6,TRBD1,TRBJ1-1,CASSLGQGASLPSGTEAFF,TGTGCCAGCAGCTTAGGACAGGGGGCATCTCTCCCCTCGGGTACTGAAGCTTTCTTT
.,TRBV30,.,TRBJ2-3,CAWEGSADTQYF,TGTGCCTGGGAAGGATCGGCCGATACGCAGTATTTT
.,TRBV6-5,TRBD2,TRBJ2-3,CASSSTSGSGGTQYF,TGTGCCAGCAGTTCGACTAGCGGGAGCGGAGGTACGCAGTATTTT
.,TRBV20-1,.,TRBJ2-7,CSARDLTSYF,TGCAGTGCTAGAGATCTGACCTCTTACTTC
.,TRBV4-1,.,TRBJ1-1,CASSQESPGMEAFF,TGCGCCAGCAGCCAAGAATCCCCAGGGATGGAAGCTTTCTTT
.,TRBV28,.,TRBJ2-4,CASSLAPAKNIQYF,TGTGCCAGCAGTTTAGCCCCAGCCAAAAACATTCAGTACTTC
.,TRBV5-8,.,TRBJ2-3,CASSFQEGRGVDTQYF,TGTGCCAGCAGCTTTCAGGAGGGAAGAGGGGTAGATACGCAGTATTTT
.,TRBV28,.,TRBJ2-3,CASSLGTVTDTQYF,TGTGCCAGCAGTTTGGGGACGGTCACAGATACGCAGTATTTT
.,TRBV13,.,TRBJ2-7,CASSFLGGLSYEQYF,TGTGCCAGCAGCTTTTTAGGGGGACTATCCTACGAGCAGTACTTC
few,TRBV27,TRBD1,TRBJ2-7,CASSTWTGIHEQYF,TGTGCCAGCAGTACTTGGACAGGGATCCACGAGCAGTACTTC
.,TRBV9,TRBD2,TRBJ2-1,CASSVSGSGGAYEQFF,TGTGCCAGCAGCGTATCCGGGAGCGGGGGGGCTTATGAGCAGTTCTTC
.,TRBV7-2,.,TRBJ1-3,CASRSQSIPGNTIYF,TGTGCCAGCAGGTCCCAGAGCATTCCTGGAAACACCATATATTTT
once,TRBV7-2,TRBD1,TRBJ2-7,CASKPWDSAYEQYF,TGTGCCAGCAAGCCCTGGGACAGCGCCTACGAGCAGTACTTC
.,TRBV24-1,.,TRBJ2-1,CATSDSGQIEQFF,TGTGCCACCAGTGATTCGGGGCAGATTGAGCAGTTCTTC
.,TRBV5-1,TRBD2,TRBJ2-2,CASSLWVAGGSGELFF,TGCGCCAGCAGCTTATGGGTAGCGGGAGGATCTGGGGAGCTGTTTTTT
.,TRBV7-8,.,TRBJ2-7,CASTQDTDYEQYF,TGTGCCAGCACCCAGGACACGGACTACGAGCAGTACTTC
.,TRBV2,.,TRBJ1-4,CASSAGPGREKLFF,TGTGCCAGCAGTGCGGGCCCCGGACGGGAAAAACTGTTTTTT
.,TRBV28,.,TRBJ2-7,CASSPPTSYEQYF,TGTGCCAGCAGTCCGCCGACTAGCTACGAGCAGTACTTC
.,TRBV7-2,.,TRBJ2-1,CASSLAPNRIVAEQFF,TGTGCCAGCAGCTTAGCCCCAAACCGAATAGTAGCCGAGCAGTTCTTC
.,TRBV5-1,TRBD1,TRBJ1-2,CASSIARTGTDGYTF,TGCGCCAGCAGCATCGCCCGGACAGGGACGGATGGCTACACCTTC
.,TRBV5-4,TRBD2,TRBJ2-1,CASSLGGLAGSNEQFF,TGTGCCAGCAGCTTGGGGGGACTAGCGGGAAGCAATGAGCAGTTCTTC
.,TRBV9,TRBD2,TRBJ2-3,CASSVLAGSSTDTQYF,TGTGCCAGCAGCGTTTTAGCGGGATCTAGCACAGATACGCAGTATTTT
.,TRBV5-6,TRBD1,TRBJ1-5,CASSDGTGNQPQHF,TGTGCCAGCAGCGACGGGACAGGTAATCAGCCCCAGCATTTT
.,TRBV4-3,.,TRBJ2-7,CASSQLPSGEQYF,TGCGCCAGCAGCCAACTCCCCTCGGGGGAGCAGTACTTC
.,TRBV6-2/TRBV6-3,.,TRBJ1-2,CASSSFTGTNYGYTF,TGTGCCAGCAGTTCATTTACAGGGACTAACTATGGCTACACCTTC
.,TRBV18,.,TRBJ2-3,CASSLVTDTQYF,TGTGCCAGCTCCCTGGTGACAGATACGCAGTATTTT
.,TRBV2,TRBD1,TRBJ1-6,CASRTGGVFNSPLHF,TGTGCCAGCCGGACAGGGGGCGTGTTTAATTCACCCCTCCACTTT
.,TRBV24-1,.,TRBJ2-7,CATSDEPNTYEQYF,TGTGCCACCAGTGATGAGCCCAATACCTACGAGCAGTACTTC
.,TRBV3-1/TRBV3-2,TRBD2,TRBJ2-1,CASSQDGREWLYEQFF,TGTGCCAGCAGCCAAGATGGGCGGGAGTGGTTGTATGAGCAGTTCTTC
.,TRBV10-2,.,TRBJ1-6,CASSPGRDNSPLHF,TGCGCCAGCAGCCCCGGGAGGGATAATTCACCCCTCCACTTT
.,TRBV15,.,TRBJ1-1,CATSRGSKGVLNTEAFF,TGTGCCACCAGCAGAGGATCAAAGGGGGTATTGAACACTGAAGCTTTCTTT
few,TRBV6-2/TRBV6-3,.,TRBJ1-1,CASSYSSNTEAFF,TGTGCCAGCAGTTACAGTTCGAACACTGAAGCTTTCTTT
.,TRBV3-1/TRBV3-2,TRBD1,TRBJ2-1,CASSQGVRTGRNEQFF,TGTGCCAGCAGCCAAGGGGTCCGGACAGGGAGGAATGAGCAGTTCTTC
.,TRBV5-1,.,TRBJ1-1,CASSPRAGNTEAFF,TGCGCCAGCAGCCCTCGTGCAGGGAACACTGAAGCTTTCTTT
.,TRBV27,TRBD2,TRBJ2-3,CASSFHQTSAKKDTQYF,TGTGCCAGCAGTTTTCACCAGACTAGCGCCAAAAAAGATACGCAGTATTTT
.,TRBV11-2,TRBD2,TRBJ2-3,CASSLGPSGDSTDTQYF,TGTGCCAGCAGCTTAGGTCCTAGCGGGGATAGCACAGATACGCAGTATTTT
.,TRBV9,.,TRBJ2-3,CASSVTGSGDTQYF,TGTGCCAGCAGCGTTACCGGGAGTGGTGATACGCAGTATTTT
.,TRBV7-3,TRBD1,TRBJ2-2,CASSPRQGSNGELFF,TGTGCCAGCAGCCCACGACAGGGGTCGAACGGGGAGCTGTTTTTT
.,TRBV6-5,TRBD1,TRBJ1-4,CASRPGQATNEKLFF,TGTGCCAGCAGACCGGGACAGGCAACTAATGAAAAACTGTTTTTT
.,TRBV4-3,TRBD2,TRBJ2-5,CASSQVAAGGSQETQYF,TGCGCCAGCAGCCAAGTTGCAGCGGGGGGAAGCCAAGAGACCCAGTACTTC
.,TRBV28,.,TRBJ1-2,CASSGAGYYGYTF,TGTGCCAGCTCGGGGGCGGGGTACTATGGCTACACCTTC
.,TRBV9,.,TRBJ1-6,CASSTQAYNSPLHF,TGTGCCAGCAGCACACAGGCCTATAATTCACCCCTCCACTTT
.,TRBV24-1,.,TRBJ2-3,CATSDFTETVELGTDTQYF,TGTGCCACCAGTGATTTCACGGAGACAGTAGAATTAGGGACAGATACGCAGTATTTT
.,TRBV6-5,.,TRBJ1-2,CASSYRGYGYTF,TGTGCCAGCAGTTACAGGGGCTATGGCTACACCTTC
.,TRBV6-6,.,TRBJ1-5,CAGRPGDSNQPQHF,TGTGCCGGCCGCCCGGGGGATAGCAATCAGCCCCAGCATTTT
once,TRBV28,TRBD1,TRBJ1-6,CATGTVNSPLHF,TGTGCAACCGGGACAGTTAATTCACCCCTCCACTTT